The sequence of this T cell receptor (beta chain) was determined in a study of OX40 agonist ivuxolimab in advanced cancers. Turning to the study itself: Subjects had a mean age of roughly 57 years, with a range of roughly 20 to 80; around 83% were male. Study results and limitations: Low levels of normalized T-cell clonal expansion also appeared in some nonresponders. In the 0.1 to 3.0 mg/kg range, CD4+ and CD8+ blood T cells had expanded clonally by week 6. CD4+ T cells averaged fewer expanded clones than CD8+ T cells.

A note on this clone: Its cognate antigen is unknown.

This CDR3 has 15 amino acids. Germline V gives CDR1 MNHEY, CDR2 SMNVEV (reference sequence). V gave up 5 bases and J gave up 9 bases; unmatched junction bases: 10. Assay used: immunoSEQ multiplex PCR; TCRdb lists only in-frame clones, some missing. The sample contains fewer than 50,000 clones, around 89% of which appear only once. The sequences come from CD4+ or CD8+ T cells sorted from blood, collected in a trial of the OX40 agonist ivuxolimab. V usage is TRBV27 and J usage is TRBJ1-6; 7 positions match TRBD1. This TCR was sampled from an adult with an advanced solid tumor such as melanoma, head and neck, liver or kidney cancer. The CDR3 loop is CASSPRQGWGSPLHF. CDR3 nucleotide sequence: TGTGCCAGCAGTCCTCGACAGGGATGGGGTTCACCCCTCCACTTT.